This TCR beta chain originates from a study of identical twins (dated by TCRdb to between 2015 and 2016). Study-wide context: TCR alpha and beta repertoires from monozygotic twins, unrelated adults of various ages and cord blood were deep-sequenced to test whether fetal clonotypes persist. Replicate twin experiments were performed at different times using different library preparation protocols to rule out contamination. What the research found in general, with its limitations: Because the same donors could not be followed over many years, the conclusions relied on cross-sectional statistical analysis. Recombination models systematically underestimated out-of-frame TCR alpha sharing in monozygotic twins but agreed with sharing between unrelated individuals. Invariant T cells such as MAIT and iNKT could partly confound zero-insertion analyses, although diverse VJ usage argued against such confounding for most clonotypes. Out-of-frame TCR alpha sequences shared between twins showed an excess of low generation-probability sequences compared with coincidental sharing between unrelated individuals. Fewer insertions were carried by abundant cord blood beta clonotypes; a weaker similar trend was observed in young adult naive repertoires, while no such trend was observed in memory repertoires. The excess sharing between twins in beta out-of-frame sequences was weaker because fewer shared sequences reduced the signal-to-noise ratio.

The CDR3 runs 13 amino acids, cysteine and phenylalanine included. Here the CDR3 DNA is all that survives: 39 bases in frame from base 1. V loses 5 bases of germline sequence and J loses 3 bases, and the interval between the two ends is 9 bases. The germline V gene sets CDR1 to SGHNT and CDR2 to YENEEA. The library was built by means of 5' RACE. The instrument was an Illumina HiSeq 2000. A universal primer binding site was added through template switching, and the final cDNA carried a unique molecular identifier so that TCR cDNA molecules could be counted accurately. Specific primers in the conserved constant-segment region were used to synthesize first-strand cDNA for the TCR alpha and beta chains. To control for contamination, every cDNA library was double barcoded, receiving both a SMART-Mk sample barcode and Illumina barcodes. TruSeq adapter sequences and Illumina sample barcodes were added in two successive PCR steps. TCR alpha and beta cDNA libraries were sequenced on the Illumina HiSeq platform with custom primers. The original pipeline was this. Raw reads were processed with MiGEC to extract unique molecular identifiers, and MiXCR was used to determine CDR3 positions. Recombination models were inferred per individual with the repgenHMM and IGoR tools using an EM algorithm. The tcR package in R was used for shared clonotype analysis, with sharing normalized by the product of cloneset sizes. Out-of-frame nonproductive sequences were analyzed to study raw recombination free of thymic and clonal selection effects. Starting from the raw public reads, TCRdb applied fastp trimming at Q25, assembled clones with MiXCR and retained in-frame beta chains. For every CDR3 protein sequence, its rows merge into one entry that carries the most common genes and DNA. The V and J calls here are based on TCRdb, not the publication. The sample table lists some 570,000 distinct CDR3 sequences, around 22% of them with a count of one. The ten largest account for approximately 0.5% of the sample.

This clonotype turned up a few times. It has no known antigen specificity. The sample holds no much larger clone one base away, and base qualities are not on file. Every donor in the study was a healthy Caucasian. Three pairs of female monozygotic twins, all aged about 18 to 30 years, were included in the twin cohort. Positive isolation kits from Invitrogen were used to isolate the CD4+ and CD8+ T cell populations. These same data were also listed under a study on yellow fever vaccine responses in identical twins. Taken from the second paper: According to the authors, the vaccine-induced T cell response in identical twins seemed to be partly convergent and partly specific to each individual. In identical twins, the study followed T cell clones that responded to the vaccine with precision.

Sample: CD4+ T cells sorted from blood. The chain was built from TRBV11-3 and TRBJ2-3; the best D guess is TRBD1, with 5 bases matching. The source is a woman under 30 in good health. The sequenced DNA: TGTGCCAGCAGCCATCGGACAACAGATACGCAGTATTTT. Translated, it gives CASSHRTTDTQYF.